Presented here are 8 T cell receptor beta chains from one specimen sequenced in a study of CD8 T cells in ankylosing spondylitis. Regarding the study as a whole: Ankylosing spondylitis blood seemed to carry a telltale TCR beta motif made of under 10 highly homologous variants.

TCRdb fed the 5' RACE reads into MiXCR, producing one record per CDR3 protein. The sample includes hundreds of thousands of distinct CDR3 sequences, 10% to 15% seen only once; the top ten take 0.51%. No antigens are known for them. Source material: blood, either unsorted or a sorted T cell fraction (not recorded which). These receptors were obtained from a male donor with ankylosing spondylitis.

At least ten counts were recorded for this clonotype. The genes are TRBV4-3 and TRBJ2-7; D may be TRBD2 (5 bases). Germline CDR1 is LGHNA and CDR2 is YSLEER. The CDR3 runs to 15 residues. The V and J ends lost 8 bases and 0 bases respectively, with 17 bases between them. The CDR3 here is CASSTRTGNSYEQYF. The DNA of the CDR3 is TGCGCCAGCTCAACCCGGACGGGGAACTCCTACGAGCAGTACTTC.

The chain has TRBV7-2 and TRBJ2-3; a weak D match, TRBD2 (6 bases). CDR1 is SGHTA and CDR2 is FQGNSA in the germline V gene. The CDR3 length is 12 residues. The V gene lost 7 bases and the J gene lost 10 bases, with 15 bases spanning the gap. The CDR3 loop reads CASTPAREAQYF. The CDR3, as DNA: TGTGCCAGCACCCCGGCCAGGGAGGCGCAGTATTTT.

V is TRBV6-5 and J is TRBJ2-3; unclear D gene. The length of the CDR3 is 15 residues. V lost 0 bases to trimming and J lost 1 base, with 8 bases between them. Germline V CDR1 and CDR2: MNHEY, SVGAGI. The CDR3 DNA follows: TGTGCCAGCAGTTACTCCGCCGCTGGCACAGATACGCAGTATTTT. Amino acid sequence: CASSYSAAGTDTQYF.

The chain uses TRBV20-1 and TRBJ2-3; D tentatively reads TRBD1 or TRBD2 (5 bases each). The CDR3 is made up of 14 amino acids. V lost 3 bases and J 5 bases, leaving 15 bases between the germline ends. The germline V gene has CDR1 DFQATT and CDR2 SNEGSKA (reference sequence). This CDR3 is CSASRGRFRDTQYF. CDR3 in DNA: TGCAGTGCTAGTAGGGGACGATTTCGAGATACGCAGTATTTT.

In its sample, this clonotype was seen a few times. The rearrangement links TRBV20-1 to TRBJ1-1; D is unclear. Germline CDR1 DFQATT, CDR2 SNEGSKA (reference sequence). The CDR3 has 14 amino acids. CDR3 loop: CIPPPGAPRTEAFF. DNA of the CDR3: TGCATCCCCCCACCGGGAGCACCCCGGACTGAAGCTTTCTTT.

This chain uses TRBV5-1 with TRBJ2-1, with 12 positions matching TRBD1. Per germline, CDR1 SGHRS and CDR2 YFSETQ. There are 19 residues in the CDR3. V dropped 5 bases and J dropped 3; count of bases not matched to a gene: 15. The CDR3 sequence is CASSRPGQGARYYYNEQFF. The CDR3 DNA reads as TGCGCCAGCAGTCGACCGGGACAGGGGGCGAGGTACTACTACAATGAGCAGTTCTTC.

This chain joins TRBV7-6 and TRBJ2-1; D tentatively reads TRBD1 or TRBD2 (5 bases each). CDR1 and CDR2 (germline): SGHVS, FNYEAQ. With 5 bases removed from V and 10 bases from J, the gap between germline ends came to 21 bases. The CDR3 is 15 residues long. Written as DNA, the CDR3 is TGTGCCAGCAGCGTCTTTGGGGGTGGCTCTATCGAGCAGTTCTTC. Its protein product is CASSVFGGGSIEQFF.

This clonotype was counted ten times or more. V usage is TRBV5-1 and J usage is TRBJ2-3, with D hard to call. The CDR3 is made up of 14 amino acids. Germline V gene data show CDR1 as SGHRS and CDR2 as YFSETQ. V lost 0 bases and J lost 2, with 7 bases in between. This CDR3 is CASSLGSDTDTQYF. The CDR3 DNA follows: TGCGCCAGCAGCTTGGGGTCTGACACAGATACGCAGTATTTT.